The 18 T cell receptor beta chains below come from one sample, sequenced in a study of T cell repertoires in aging, cancer and after chemotherapy. Amplification of TCR beta used genomic DNA extracted from peripheral blood. Rearranged V-D-J TRB sequences were amplified with a mixed TRB-A/B primer pool. Using its own MiXCR run on the multiplex PCR reads, TCRdb lists one record per CDR3 protein. This table has under 2,500 distinct CDR3 sequences, nearly 45% appearing once. Sample: blood. Receptor source: a human donor with a solid tumor.

The chain links TRBV30 to TRBJ2-2, with 9 bases identical to TRBD1. Losses at the gene ends were 4 bases for V and 6 bases for J; bases not matched to a gene: 15. The CDR3 runs 17 residues. Germline values: CDR1 GTSNPN, CDR2 SVGIG (reference sequence). Written as DNA, the CDR3 is TGTGCCTGGACTAGAACCGGGACAGGGAATATGGCCGGGGAGCTGTTTTTT. Its protein product is CAWTRTGTGNMAGELFF.

In the case of this clonotype: The germline gene is not matched at one end of the junction; a read error may be the cause. J is TRBJ1-2 and V is TRBV6-5; D perhaps matches TRBD1 (5 bases). The germline V gene encodes CDR1 MNHEY and CDR2 SVGAGI. CDR3 length: 15 residues. The CDR3 DNA reads as TGTGCCAGCAGTTACTCGTTCACAGGAAACTATGGCCACACCTTC. Encoded protein: CASSYSFTGNYGHTF.

J is TRBJ1-1 and V is TRBV20-1; maybe TRBD1 (5 bases). This CDR3 comprises 15 residues. Germline CDR1 reads DFQATT; CDR2 reads SNEGSKA (reference sequence). The CDR3 DNA sequence: TGCAGAGTACAGGCAGGGAGTAATATGAACACTGAAGCTTTCTTT. Protein product: CRVQAGSNMNTEAFF.

This clonotype has a handful of counts. V and J are TRBV6-5 and TRBJ1-2; TRBD1 is a possible D gene (5 bases). CDR1 MNHEY and CDR2 SVGAGI come from the germline V gene. V lost 5 bases and J lost 11, with 21 bases in between. The CDR3 has 14 amino acids. The CDR3 spells CASSTTGQGLDYTF. CDR3 sequence (DNA): TGTGCCAGCAGTACCACGGGGCAGGGCCTCGATTACACCTTC.

This chain uses TRBV7-3 with TRBJ2-6; TRBD1 is a possible D gene (6 bases). The germline V and J ends were trimmed by 11 bases and 3 bases, with 8 bases remaining between them. This CDR3 region has 12 residues. Germline CDR1 SGHTA, CDR2 FQGTGA. The CDR3 nucleotides are TGTGCCGCAGGGGATGGGGCCAACGTCCTGACTTTC. It specifies CAAGDGANVLTF.

Only a few counts were recorded for this clonotype. The J gene is TRBJ2-7, the V gene TRBV7-2; D is uncertain. V lost 1 base to trimming and J lost 2 bases, with 9 bases between them. The CDR3 is made up of 14 amino acids. Looked up from germline, CDR1 is SGHTA and CDR2 is FQGNSA. Here the CDR3 reads CASSLDVTAYEQYF. The CDR3 nucleotides are TGTGCCAGCAGCTTAGACGTCACAGCCTACGAGCAGTACTTC. Drawing the rest from reference TRBV7-2 and TRBJ2-7, the complete variable domain is GAGVSQSPSNKVTEKGKDVELRCDPISGHTALYWYRQSLGQGLEFLIYFQGNSAPDKSGLPSDRFSAERTGGSVSTLTIQRTQQEDSAVYLCASSLDVTAYEQYFGPGTRLTVT.

V gene TRBV6-2 or TRBV6-3 combines with J gene TRBJ2-7; D gene unclear. The CDR3 is 13 residues long. The germline V gene has CDR1 MNHEY and CDR2 SVGEGT. The ends were cut back, 2 bases at V and 2 bases at J, with 7 bases in the middle. The CDR3 here is CASSYEVAYEQYF. In DNA, the CDR3 is TGTGCCAGCAGTTACGAAGTTGCCTACGAGCAGTACTTC.

V is TRBV7-9 and J is TRBJ2-2; unclear D gene. The CDR3 sequence is 12 residues long. CDR1 and CDR2 from the germline V gene are SEHNR and FQNEAQ (reference sequence). V shed 3 bases and J shed 5 bases, with 4 bases lying between them. In DNA form, the CDR3 reads TGTGCCAGCAGCTTTTTGACCGGGGAGCTGTTTTTT. It codes for CASSFLTGELFF.

This rearrangement joins TRBV24-1 to TRBJ1-2, with 10 nucleotides matching TRBD1. Germline V CDR1 and CDR2: KGHDR, SFDVKD. The ends lost 4 bases at V and 5 bases at J; junction bases unmatched: 3. This CDR3 is built from 14 residues. CDR3 in DNA: TGTGCCACCAGTGACGACAGGGGGCTTTATGGCTACACCTTC. It encodes CATSDDRGLYGYTF.

This clonotype came up a few times. The chain links TRBV6-6 to TRBJ2-2; D call uncertain. V was clipped by 5 bases and J by 4 bases, with 8 bases between them. Germline values: CDR1 MNHNY, CDR2 SVGAGI (reference sequence). This CDR3 is 13 amino acids long. The CDR3 sequence: CASSIVPTGELFF. The DNA of the CDR3 is TGTGCCAGCAGTATCGTCCCCACCGGGGAGCTGTTTTTT.

This clonotype has only a few counts. The DNA is omitted, as the CDR3 cannot be located on it reliably, and the CDR3 follows TCRdb's listing. V is TRBV7-2 and J is TRBJ1-4. Inclusive of both ends, the CDR3 amounts to 15 amino acids. Germline V gene lookup returns CDR1 SGHTA and CDR2 FQGNSA. CDR3 protein: CASSTSSGTNEKLFF.

CDR3 nucleotide sequence: TGCGCCAGCAGCCTGGGACAGGAGGCTGGGGCCAACGTCCTGACTTTC. Protein product: CASSLGQEAGANVLTF. V usage is TRBV5-1 and J usage is TRBJ2-6, with TRBD1 matching 8 bases. Germline lookup yields CDR1 SGHRS and CDR2 YFSETQ. J was trimmed by 2 bases and V by 4 bases; bases with no gene match: 5. This CDR3 has 16 amino acids.

The rearrangement joins TRBV7-4 to TRBJ2-5, with 8 bases that match TRBD1. The CDR3 has 17 amino acids. V lost 8 bases and J lost 2; bases outside the gene matches: 16. The V gene's germline CDR1 is SGHVT and CDR2 SQSDAQ. CDR3 amino acids: CASLVTVQGAPQETQYF. In DNA form, the CDR3 reads TGTGCCAGCCTCGTTACGGTCCAGGGGGCCCCTCAAGAGACCCAGTACTTC.

This chain links TRBV12-3 or TRBV12-4 with TRBJ2-3, with 9 bases fitting TRBD2. With 3 bases clipped from V and 4 bases from J, the junction kept 11 bases outside the gene matches. The CDR3 consists of 17 residues. The CDR3 loop is CASSLKAGGEGADTQYF. DNA for the CDR3: TGTGCCAGCAGTTTGAAAGCGGGGGGAGAGGGGGCAGATACGCAGTATTTT.

The chain employs TRBV6-1 and TRBJ2-1; 7 nucleotides agree with TRBD1. Per the germline V gene, CDR1 is MNHNS and CDR2 is SASEGT. The V segment lost 4 bases and the J segment 9 bases; nucleotides outside the gene matches: 9. This CDR3 comprises 14 residues. CDR3 in DNA: TGTGCCAGCAGTGGGACAGGTATTTCAAGTGAGCAGTTCTTC. Its translation is CASSGTGISSEQFF.

This chain connects TRBV29-1 to TRBJ2-5, with 10 positions matching TRBD1. Germline CDR1 and CDR2: SQVTM and ANQGSEA. The V and J ends lost 3 bases and 4 bases, in that order; junction bases with no gene match: 8. This CDR3 comprises 15 residues. This CDR3 reads CSVDLRQGARETQYF. In nucleotides, the CDR3 is TGCAGCGTTGATCTCAGACAGGGGGCACGAGAGACCCAGTACTTC.

V gene TRBV6-1 combines with J gene TRBJ1-2; D gene ambiguous. V was pared by 5 bases and J by 0 bases, with 16 bases between. Looked up from germline, CDR1 is MNHNS and CDR2 is SASEGT. This CDR3 has 16 residues. In DNA form, the CDR3 reads TGTGCCAGCAGTTACGGCGTCACTCTAGCTAACTATGGCTACACCTTC. It translates to CASSYGVTLANYGYTF.

In nucleotides, the CDR3 is TGCAGTGCTAGAGATTATGGACAGCCAAAGAACACTGAAGCTTTCTTT. It translates to CSARDYGQPKNTEAFF. The J gene is TRBJ1-1, the V gene TRBV20-1; D perhaps matches TRBD1 (6 bases). Germline CDR1 DFQATT, CDR2 SNEGSKA (reference sequence). There are 16 residues in the CDR3. V was clipped by 0 bases and J by 1 base, with 15 bases between them.